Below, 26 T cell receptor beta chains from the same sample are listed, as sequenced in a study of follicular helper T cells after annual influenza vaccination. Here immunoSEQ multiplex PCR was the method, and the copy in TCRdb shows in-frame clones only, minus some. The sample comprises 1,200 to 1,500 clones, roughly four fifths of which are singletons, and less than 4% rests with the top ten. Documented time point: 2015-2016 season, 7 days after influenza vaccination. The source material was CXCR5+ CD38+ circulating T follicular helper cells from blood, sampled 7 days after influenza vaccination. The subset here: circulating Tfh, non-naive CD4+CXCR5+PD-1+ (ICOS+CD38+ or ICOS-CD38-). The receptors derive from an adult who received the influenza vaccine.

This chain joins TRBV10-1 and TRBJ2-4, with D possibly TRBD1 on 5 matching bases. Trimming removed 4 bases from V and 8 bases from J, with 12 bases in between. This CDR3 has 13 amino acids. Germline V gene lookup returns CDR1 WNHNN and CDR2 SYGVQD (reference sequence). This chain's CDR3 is CASSAGASDIQYF. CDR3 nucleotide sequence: TGCGCCAGCAGTGCTGGGGCCTCGGACATTCAGTACTTC.

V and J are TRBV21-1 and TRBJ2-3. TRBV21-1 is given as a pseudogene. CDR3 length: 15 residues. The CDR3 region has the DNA TGTGCCAGCAGCAAAGAAGGACCACAATTAGATACGCAGTATTTT. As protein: CASSKEGPQLDTQYF.

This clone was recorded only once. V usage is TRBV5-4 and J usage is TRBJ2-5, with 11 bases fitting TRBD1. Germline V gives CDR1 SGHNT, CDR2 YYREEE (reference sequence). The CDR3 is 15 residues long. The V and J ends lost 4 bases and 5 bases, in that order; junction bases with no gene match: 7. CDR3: CASSTRDRGGETQYF. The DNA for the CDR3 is TGTGCCAGCAGCACCCGGGACAGGGGGGGGGAGACCCAGTACTTC.

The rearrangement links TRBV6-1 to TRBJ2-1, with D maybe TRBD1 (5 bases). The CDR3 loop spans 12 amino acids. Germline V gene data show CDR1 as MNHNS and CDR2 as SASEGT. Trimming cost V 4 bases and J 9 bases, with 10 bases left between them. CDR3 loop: CASSATGREQFF. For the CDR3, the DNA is TGTGCCAGCAGTGCCACAGGTCGTGAGCAGTTCTTC.

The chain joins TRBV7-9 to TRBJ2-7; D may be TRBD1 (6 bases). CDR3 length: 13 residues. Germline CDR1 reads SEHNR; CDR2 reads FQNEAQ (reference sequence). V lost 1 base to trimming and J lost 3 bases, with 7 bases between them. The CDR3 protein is CASSLGGGYEQYF. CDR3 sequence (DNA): TGTGCCAGCAGCTTAGGAGGGGGCTACGAGCAGTACTTC.

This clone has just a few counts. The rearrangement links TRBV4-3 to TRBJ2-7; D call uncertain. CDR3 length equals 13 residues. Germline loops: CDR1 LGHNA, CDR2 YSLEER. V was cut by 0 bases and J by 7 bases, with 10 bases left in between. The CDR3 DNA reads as TGCGCCAGCAGCCAAGATAGGGTGGGGGAGCAGTACTTC. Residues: CASSQDRVGEQYF.

The CDR3 here is CASSQSIQALYGYTF. CDR3 sequence (DNA): TGCGCCAGCAGTCAAAGTATCCAGGCTCTTTATGGCTACACCTTC. The rearrangement links TRBV23-1 to TRBJ1-2; D uncertain. TRBV23-1 is sorted into the ORF group, with uncertain function. Trimming removed 2 bases from V and 5 bases from J, with 15 bases in between. CDR3 size: 15 residues.

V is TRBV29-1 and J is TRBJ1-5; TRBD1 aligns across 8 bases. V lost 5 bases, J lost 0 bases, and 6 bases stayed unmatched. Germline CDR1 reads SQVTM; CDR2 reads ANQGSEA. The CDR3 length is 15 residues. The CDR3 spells CSVRTGTGSNQPQHF. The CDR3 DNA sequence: TGCAGCGTTAGGACAGGGACCGGTAGCAATCAGCCCCAGCATTTT.

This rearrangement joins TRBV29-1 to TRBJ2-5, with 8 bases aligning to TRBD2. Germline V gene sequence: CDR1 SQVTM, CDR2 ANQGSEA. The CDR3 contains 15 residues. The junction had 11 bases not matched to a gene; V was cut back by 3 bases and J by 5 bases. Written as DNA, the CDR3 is TGCAGCGTTGAGGGGGCGGGGGGAAGATCGGAGACCCAGTACTTC. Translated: CSVEGAGGRSETQYF.

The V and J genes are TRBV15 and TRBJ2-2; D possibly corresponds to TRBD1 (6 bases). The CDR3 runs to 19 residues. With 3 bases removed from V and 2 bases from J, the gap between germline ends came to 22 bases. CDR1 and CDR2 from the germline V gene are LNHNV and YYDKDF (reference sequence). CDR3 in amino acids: CATSRDSVLVGVNTGELFF. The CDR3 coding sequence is TGTGCCACCAGCAGGGACAGCGTCCTGGTGGGGGTAAACACCGGGGAGCTGTTTTTT. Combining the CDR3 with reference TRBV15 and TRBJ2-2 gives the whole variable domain DAMVIQNPRYQVTQFGKPVTLSCSQTLNHNVMYWYQQKSSQAPKLLFHYYDKDFNNEADTPDNFQSRRPNTSFCFLDIRSPGLGDTAMYLCATSRDSVLVGVNTGELFFGEGSRLTVL.

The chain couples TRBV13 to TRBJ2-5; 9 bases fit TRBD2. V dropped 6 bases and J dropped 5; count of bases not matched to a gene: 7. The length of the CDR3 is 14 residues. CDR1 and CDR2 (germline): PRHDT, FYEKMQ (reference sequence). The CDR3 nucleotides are TGTGCCAGCAGTTCACTAGCGGGTAGGGAGACCCAGTACTTC. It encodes CASSSLAGRETQYF.

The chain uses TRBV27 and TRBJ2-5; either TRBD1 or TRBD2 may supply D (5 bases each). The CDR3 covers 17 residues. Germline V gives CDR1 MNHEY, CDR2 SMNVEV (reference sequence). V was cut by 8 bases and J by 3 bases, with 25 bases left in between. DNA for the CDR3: TGTGCCAGCTACCTCAAGACGGGGCGGGCATACAAAGAGACCCAGTACTTC. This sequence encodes CASYLKTGRAYKETQYF.

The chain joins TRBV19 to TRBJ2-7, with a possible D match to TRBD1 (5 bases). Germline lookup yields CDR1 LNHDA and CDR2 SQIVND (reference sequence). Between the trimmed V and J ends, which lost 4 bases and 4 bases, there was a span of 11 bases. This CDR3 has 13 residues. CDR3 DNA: TGTGCCAGTAGTAGGGCCAGGGAATACGAGCAGTACTTC. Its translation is CASSRAREYEQYF. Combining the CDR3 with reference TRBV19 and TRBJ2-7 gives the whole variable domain DGGITQSPKYLFRKEGQNVTLSCEQNLNHDAMYWYRQDPGQGLRLIYYSQIVNDFQKGDIAEGYSVSREKKESFPLTVTSAQKNPTAFYLCASSRAREYEQYFGPGTRLTVT.

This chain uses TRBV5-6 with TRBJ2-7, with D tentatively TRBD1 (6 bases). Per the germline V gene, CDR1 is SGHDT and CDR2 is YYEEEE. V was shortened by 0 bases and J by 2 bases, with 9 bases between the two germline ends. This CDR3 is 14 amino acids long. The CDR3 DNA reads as TGTGCCAGCAGCTTGGGGGACACCGCCTACGAGCAGTACTTC. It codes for CASSLGDTAYEQYF. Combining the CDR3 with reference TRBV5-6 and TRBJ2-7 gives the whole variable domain DAGVTQSPTHLIKTRGQQVTLRCSPKSGHDTVSWYQQALGQGPQFIFQYYEEEERQRGNFPDRFSGHQFPNYSSELNVNALLLGDSALYLCASSLGDTAYEQYFGPGTRLTVT.

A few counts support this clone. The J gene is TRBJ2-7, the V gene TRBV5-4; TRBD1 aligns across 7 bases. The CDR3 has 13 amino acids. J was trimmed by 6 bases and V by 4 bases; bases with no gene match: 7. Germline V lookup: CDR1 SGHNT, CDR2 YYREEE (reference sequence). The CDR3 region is CASSPEYRGEQYF. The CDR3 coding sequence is TGTGCCAGCAGCCCGGAGTACAGGGGCGAGCAGTACTTC.

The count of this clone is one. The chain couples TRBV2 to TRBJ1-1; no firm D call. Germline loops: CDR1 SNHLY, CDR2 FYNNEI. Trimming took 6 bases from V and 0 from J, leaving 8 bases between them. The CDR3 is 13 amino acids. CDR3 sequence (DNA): TGTGCCAGCAGAGTGCGGGTGAACACTGAAGCTTTCTTT. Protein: CASRVRVNTEAFF. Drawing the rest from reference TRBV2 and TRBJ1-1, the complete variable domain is EPEVTQTPSHQVTQMGQEVILRCVPISNHLYFYWYRQILGQKVEFLVSFYNNEISEKSEIFDDQFSVERPDGSNFTLKIRSTKLEDSAMYFCASRVRVNTEAFFGQGTRLTVV.

CDR3 sequence reads: CASSYRLGGQKEKLFF. CDR3 in DNA: TGTGCCAGCAGTTACAGGCTCGGGGGGCAGAAGGAAAAACTGTTTTTT. The chain joins TRBV6-5 to TRBJ1-4; a weak D match, TRBD1 (6 bases). CDR1 is MNHEY, CDR2 SVGAGI, per germline. The CDR3 has 16 amino acids. V was trimmed by 2 bases and J by 8 bases, leaving 18 bases between them.

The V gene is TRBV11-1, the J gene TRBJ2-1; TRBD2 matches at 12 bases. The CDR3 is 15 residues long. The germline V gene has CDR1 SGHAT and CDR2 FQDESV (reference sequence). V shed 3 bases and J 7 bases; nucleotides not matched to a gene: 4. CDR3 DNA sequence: TGTGCCAGCAGCTTGGGACTAGCGGGTGGGAATGAGCAGTTCTTC. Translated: CASSLGLAGGNEQFF.

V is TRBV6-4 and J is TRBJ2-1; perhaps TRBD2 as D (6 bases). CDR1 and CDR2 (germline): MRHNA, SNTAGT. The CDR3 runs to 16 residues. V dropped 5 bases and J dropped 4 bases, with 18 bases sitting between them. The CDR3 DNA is TGTGCCAGCAGTTTCAGCGCGGGAACTACTTACAATGAGCAGTTCTTC. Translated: CASSFSAGTTYNEQFF.

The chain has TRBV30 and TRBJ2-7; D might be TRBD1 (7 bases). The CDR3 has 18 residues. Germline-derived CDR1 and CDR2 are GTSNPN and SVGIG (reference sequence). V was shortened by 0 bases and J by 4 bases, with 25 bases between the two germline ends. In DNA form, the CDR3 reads TGTGCCTGGAGTGTACGGGACAGCGGGCGACTTCGGAGGTACGAGCAGTACTTC. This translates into CAWSVRDSGRLRRYEQYF.

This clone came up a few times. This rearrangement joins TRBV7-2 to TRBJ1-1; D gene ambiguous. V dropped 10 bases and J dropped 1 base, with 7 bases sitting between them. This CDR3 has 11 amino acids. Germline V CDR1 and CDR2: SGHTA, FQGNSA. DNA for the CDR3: TGTGCCATCGGATGGAACACTGAAGCTTTCTTT. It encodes CAIGWNTEAFF.

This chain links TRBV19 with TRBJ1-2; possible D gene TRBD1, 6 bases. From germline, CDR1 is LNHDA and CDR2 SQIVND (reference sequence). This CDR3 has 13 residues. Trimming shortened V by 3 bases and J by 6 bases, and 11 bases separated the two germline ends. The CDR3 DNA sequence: TGTGCCAGTAGTATGAACAGGGCGGATGGCTACACCTTC. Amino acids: CASSMNRADGYTF.

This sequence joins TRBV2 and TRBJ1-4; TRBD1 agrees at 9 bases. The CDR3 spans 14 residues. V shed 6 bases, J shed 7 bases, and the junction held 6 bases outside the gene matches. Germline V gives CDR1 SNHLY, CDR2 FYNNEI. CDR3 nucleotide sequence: TGTGCCAGCAGATCCGGGACAGGGAGTGAAAAACTGTTTTTT. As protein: CASRSGTGSEKLFF.

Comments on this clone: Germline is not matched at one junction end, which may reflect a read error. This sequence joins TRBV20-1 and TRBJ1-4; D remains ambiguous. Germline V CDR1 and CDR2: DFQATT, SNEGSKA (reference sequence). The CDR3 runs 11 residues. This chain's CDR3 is CSASRFNSRLF. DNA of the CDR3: TGCAGTGCTAGTCGATTTAATTCTCGCCTTTTT.

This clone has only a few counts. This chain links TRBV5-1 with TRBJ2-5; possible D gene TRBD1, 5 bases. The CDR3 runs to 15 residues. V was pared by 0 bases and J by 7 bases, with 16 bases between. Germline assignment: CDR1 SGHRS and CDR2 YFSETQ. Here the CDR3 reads CASSLEPRRDATQYF. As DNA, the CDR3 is TGCGCCAGCAGCTTGGAGCCCCGCAGGGATGCGACCCAGTACTTC.

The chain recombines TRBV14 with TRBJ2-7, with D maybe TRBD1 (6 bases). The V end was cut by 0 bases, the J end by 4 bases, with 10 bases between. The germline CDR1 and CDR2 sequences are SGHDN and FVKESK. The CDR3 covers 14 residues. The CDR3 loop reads CASSQDRRGYEQYF. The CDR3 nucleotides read TGTGCCAGCAGCCAAGATCGCAGGGGATACGAGCAGTACTTC.